The 17 T cell receptor beta chains below all came from one sample that was sequenced in a study of T-cell reconstitution after alpha-beta-depleted transplantation in children. Library preparation (for TCRbeta) was performed with unique molecular identifiers. TCRdb reprocessed the PCR reads via MiXCR and lists one record per CDR3 protein. The sample has some 240,000 distinct CDR3 sequences, approximately 12% seen once. This specimen consisted of PBMCs from the stem cell graft donor, obtained from the stem cell graft. Source of these receptors: a human donor who donated a stem cell graft to a child with acute lymphoblastic leukemia.

The gene calls are TRBV6-1 and TRBJ2-7; 10 bases match TRBD1. The CDR3 is 16 residues long. The V gene end was trimmed by 5 bases and the J gene end by 3 bases; junction bases not matched to a gene: 10. Looked up from germline, CDR1 is MNHNS and CDR2 is SASEGT. DNA for the CDR3: TGTGCCAGCAGTCCCCGAGCCGGGACAGGGGTCTACGAGCAGTACTTC. It encodes CASSPRAGTGVYEQYF.

This clonotype showed up many times. V gene TRBV27 combines with J gene TRBJ1-6; a possible D gene is TRBD1 (5 bases). CDR3 size: 15 residues. Germline loops: CDR1 MNHEY, CDR2 SMNVEV (reference sequence). The V end was cut by 2 bases, the J end by 7 bases, with 12 bases between. Here the CDR3 DNA reads TGTGCCAGCAGTTTAAACCCAGGGAGAAATTCACCCCTCCACTTT. Its translation is CASSLNPGRNSPLHF.

The J gene is TRBJ2-1, the V gene TRBV20-1, with D maybe TRBD2 (5 bases). This CDR3 comprises 14 residues. V gave up 2 bases and J gave up 7 bases, with 15 bases separating them. From germline, CDR1 is DFQATT and CDR2 SNEGSKA (reference sequence). The CDR3 sequence is CSARQPNGGNEQFF. The CDR3 DNA is TGCAGTGCTAGACAGCCCAACGGAGGAAATGAGCAGTTCTTC.

This clonotype was counted ten times or more. The genes are TRBV6-5 and TRBJ2-7; D is possibly TRBD1 or TRBD2 (6 bases each). The CDR3 contains 14 residues. CDR1 MNHEY and CDR2 SVGAGI come from the germline V gene. V gave up 2 bases and J gave up 4 bases, with 12 bases separating them. The CDR3 spells CASSYDGGPYEQYF. CDR3 DNA: TGTGCCAGCAGTTACGATGGGGGGCCGTACGAGCAGTACTTC.

This clonotype was recorded at least ten times. V gene TRBV19 combines with J gene TRBJ1-1, with 9 bases identical to TRBD1. V lost 3 bases and J lost 7; bases outside the gene matches: 9. CDR1 is LNHDA, CDR2 SQIVND, per germline (reference sequence). This CDR3 is built from 15 residues. The CDR3 nucleotides read TGTGCCAGTAGTATCGGACAGGGGATGAAGGTTGAAGCTTTCTTT. Protein product: CASSIGQGMKVEAFF. The whole variable domain, remainder taken from reference TRBV19 and TRBJ1-1, is DGGITQSPKYLFRKEGQNVTLSCEQNLNHDAMYWYRQDPGQGLRLIYYSQIVNDFQKGDIAEGYSVSREKKESFPLTVTSAQKNPTAFYLCASSIGQGMKVEAFFGQGTRLTVV.

This clonotype was seen many times. This chain links TRBV6-5 with TRBJ2-1; tentatively, D is TRBD1 or TRBD2 (5 bases each). CDR1 and CDR2 from the germline V gene are MNHEY and SVGAGI. V was pared by 4 bases and J by 6 bases, with 22 bases between. This CDR3 contains 17 residues. CDR3 residues: CASSLSLGRGVTNEQFF. In DNA form, the CDR3 reads TGTGCCAGCAGTTTGTCCCTAGGAAGGGGAGTCACCAATGAGCAGTTCTTC.

This clonotype was seen ten or more times. This sequence joins TRBV5-6 and TRBJ1-6; 8 bases fit TRBD1. This CDR3 has 14 residues. V lost 4 bases and J lost 6; bases outside the gene matches: 3. Germline V gene lookup returns CDR1 SGHDT and CDR2 YYEEEE. CDR3 in amino acids: CASSPGQGNSPLHF. CDR3 coding DNA: TGTGCCAGCAGCCCCGGACAGGGTAATTCACCCCTCCACTTT. The entire variable domain, with the rest obtained from reference TRBV5-6 and TRBJ1-6, is as follows: DAGVTQSPTHLIKTRGQQVTLRCSPKSGHDTVSWYQQALGQGPQFIFQYYEEEERQRGNFPDRFSGHQFPNYSSELNVNALLLGDSALYLCASSPGQGNSPLHFGNGTRLTVT.

The genes are TRBV29-1 and TRBJ2-5; TRBD2 matches 8 bases. CDR1 and CDR2 (germline): SQVTM, ANQGSEA. CDR3 length equals 14 residues. J lost 5 bases, V lost 7 bases, and 12 bases had no gene match. The CDR3 DNA reads as TGCAGCGGAGGGGGGGGTAGCGGGGCTGAGACCCAGTACTTC. Translating it yields CSGGGGSGAETQYF.

This clonotype has a count of ten or more. The chain is built from TRBV20-1 and TRBJ2-7; D perhaps matches TRBD2 (5 bases). Trimming left V 0 bases short and J 0 bases short, with 12 bases between. Per germline, CDR1 DFQATT and CDR2 SNEGSKA (reference sequence). There are 15 residues in the CDR3. The CDR3 region has the DNA TGCAGTGCTAGAGATGAAAGCGGTCCCTCCTACGAGCAGTACTTC. This translates into CSARDESGPSYEQYF.

This clonotype was counted many times. The V call is TRBV20-1, the J call TRBJ2-5; 7 bases fit TRBD1. The trim removed 6 bases at V and 3 bases at J, leaving 4 bases unmatched. Per germline, CDR1 DFQATT and CDR2 SNEGSKA (reference sequence). This CDR3 comprises 12 residues. CDR3 sequence reads: CSANTGEETQYF. DNA for the CDR3: TGCAGTGCCAACACAGGGGAAGAGACCCAGTACTTC.

Comment on this clonotype: Possible read error: a much larger clone is one base away. V gene TRBV6-5 combines with J gene TRBJ1-5; D remains unclear. The CDR3 is 12 amino acids. From germline, CDR1 is MNHEY and CDR2 SVGAGI. V lost 3 bases and J lost 13, with 13 bases in between. CDR3 region: CASSYPGRAQHF. The CDR3 region has the DNA TGTGCCAGCAGTTATCCAGGACGGGCGCAGCATTTT.

This clonotype appeared many times. This chain uses TRBV12-3 or TRBV12-4 with TRBJ2-7, with TRBD1 matching over 10 bases. The ends lost 7 bases at V and 7 bases at J; junction bases unmatched: 10. The CDR3 is 14 residues long. The CDR3: CASTPGQGRWEQYF. The CDR3 DNA sequence: TGTGCCAGCACTCCGGGACAGGGGCGTTGGGAGCAGTACTTC.

A word on this clonotype: This may be a read error: a much more frequent sequence differs by one nucleotide. The chain joins TRBV4-2 to TRBJ1-2; D not certain. The V and J ends lost 1 base and 5 bases respectively, with 20 bases between them. CDR3 size: 17 residues. CDR1 and CDR2 from the germline V gene are LGHNA and YNFKEQ. The CDR3 DNA sequence: TGTGCCAGCAGCCAAGCTCCCCAGACGGCTAGTCCGTATGGCTACACCTTC. Amino acids: CASSQAPQTASPYGYTF.

This clonotype has a count of ten or more. The genes are TRBV18 and TRBJ2-5; 7 bases fit TRBD1. The CDR3 spans 13 residues. V was pared by 6 bases and J by 4 bases, with 5 bases of the junction left unmatched. Germline CDR1 KGHSH, CDR2 LQKENI. Here the CDR3 reads CASSTGEGETQYF. As DNA, the CDR3 is TGTGCCAGCTCCACAGGGGAAGGAGAGACCCAGTACTTC. The full variable domain, rest sourced from reference TRBV18 and TRBJ2-5, is NAGVMQNPRHLVRRRGQEARLRCSPMKGHSHVYWYRQLPEEGLKFMVYLQKENIIDESGMPKERFSAEFPKEGPSILRIQQVVRGDSAAYFCASSTGEGETQYFGPGTRLLVL.

This clonotype occurred many times. This chain uses TRBV5-1 with TRBJ2-3; D may be TRBD2 (5 bases). The V gene lost 1 base and the J gene lost 3 bases, with 12 bases spanning the gap. Per the germline V gene, CDR1 is SGHRS and CDR2 is YFSETQ. The CDR3 covers 15 residues. The CDR3 nucleotides are TGCGCCAGCAGCTTGACTAGTCGGGATACAGATACGCAGTATTTT. Its protein product is CASSLTSRDTDTQYF.

As for this clonotype: A read error may be the cause here, since a much bigger clone is one base away. This sequence joins TRBV9 and TRBJ2-7; 10 bases align to TRBD1. Germline V gene lookup returns CDR1 SGDLS and CDR2 YYNGEE. After removal of 4 bases from V and 2 bases from J, the junction contained 6 bases not matched to a gene. The CDR3 runs 15 residues. In DNA, the CDR3 is TGTGCCAGCAGCTTTAGACAGGGGGCAGCCTACGAGCAGTACTTC. Protein sequence: CASSFRQGAAYEQYF.

This clonotype showed up many times. J is TRBJ2-5 and V is TRBV28, with TRBD2 as a possible D gene (5 bases). There are 13 residues in the CDR3. CDR1 and CDR2 (germline): MDHEN, SYDVKM. V shed 8 bases and J shed 0 bases, with 10 bases lying between them. In DNA form, the CDR3 reads TGTGCCAGCGGGAGTGCGGACCAAGAGACCCAGTACTTC. It translates to CASGSADQETQYF. Based on the CDR3 plus reference TRBV28 and TRBJ2-5, the full variable domain is DVKVTQSSRYLVKRTGEKVFLECVQDMDHENMFWYRQDPGLGLRLIYFSYDVKMKEKGDIPEGYSVSREKKERFSLILESASTNQTSMYLCASGSADQETQYFGPGTRLLVL.